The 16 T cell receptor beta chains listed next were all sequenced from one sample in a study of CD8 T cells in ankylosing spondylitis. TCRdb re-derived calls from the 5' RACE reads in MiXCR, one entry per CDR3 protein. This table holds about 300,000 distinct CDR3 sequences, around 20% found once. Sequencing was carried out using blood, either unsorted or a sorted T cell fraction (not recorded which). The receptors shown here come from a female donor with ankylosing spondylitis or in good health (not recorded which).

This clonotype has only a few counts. The CDR3 region is CASSAGLAGVNEQFF. CDR3 nucleotide sequence: TGTGCCAGCAGCGCCGGACTAGCGGGAGTCAATGAGCAGTTCTTC. The chain carries TRBV7-2 and TRBJ2-1; 13 bases line up with TRBD2. The CDR3 totals 15 residues. The germline CDR1 and CDR2 sequences are SGHTA and FQGNSA. J lost 6 bases, V lost 5 bases, and 4 bases had no gene match.

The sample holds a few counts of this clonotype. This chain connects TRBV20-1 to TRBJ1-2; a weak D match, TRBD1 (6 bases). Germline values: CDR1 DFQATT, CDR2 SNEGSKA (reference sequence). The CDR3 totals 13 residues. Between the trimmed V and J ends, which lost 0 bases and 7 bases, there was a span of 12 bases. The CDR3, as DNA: TGCAGTGCTAGAGATACAGGGTTTGTTGGCTACACCTTC. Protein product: CSARDTGFVGYTF.

This CDR3 reads CASSFMTGGPQSSNEQFF. The CDR3 DNA reads TGTGCCAGCAGCTTCATGACAGGGGGCCCCCAATCCTCAAATGAGCAGTTCTTC. This chain links TRBV11-1 with TRBJ2-1; 10 nucleotides line up with TRBD1. This CDR3 region has 18 residues. CDR1 is SGHAT, CDR2 FQDESV, per germline (reference sequence). J was trimmed by 7 bases and V by 3 bases; bases with no gene match: 15.

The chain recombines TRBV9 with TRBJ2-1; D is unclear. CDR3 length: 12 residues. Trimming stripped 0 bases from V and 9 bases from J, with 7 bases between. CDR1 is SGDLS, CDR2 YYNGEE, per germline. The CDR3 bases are TGTGCCAGCAGCGTAGTGCTGGGTGAGCAGTTCTTC. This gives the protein CASSVVLGEQFF. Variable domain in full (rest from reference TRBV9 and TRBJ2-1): DSGVTQTPKHLITATGQRVTLRCSPRSGDLSVYWYQQSLDQGLQFLIQYYNGEERAKGNILERFSAQQFPDLHSELNLSSLELGDSALYFCASSVVLGEQFFGPGTRLTVL.

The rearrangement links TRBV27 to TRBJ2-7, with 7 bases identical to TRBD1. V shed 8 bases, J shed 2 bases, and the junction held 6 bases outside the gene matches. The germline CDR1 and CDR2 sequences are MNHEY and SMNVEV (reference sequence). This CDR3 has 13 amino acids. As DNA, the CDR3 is TGTGCCAGCGGTGACAGGGTCCCCTACGAGCAGTACTTC. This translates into CASGDRVPYEQYF.

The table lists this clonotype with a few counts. The CDR3 loop reads CSARDRRVRGLYNEQFF. CDR3 DNA: TGCAGTGCTAGAGATAGGAGGGTTCGGGGGCTTTACAATGAGCAGTTCTTC. The V gene is TRBV20-1, the J gene TRBJ2-1; possibly TRBD1 or TRBD2 for D (6 bases each). CDR3 size: 17 residues. Germline V gene lookup returns CDR1 DFQATT and CDR2 SNEGSKA (reference sequence). Trimming left V 0 bases short and J 4 bases short, with 19 bases between.

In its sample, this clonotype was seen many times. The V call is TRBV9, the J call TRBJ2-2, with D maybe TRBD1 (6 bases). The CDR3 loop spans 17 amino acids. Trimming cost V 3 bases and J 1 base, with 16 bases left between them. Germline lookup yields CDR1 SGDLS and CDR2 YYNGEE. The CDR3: CASSAQLGRGNTGELFF. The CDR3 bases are TGTGCCAGCAGCGCCCAATTGGGCAGGGGGAACACCGGGGAGCTGTTTTTT.

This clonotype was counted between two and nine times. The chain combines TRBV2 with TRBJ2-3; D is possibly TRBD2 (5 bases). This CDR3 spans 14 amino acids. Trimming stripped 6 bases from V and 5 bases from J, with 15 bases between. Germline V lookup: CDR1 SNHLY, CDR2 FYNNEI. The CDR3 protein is CASRISGIRDTQYF. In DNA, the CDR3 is TGTGCCAGCAGGATCTCCGGGATACGAGATACGCAGTATTTT.

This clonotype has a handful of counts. The chain's CDR3 is CASSSAVATQETQYF. Written as DNA, the CDR3 is TGTGCCAGCAGTTCCGCGGTAGCAACTCAAGAGACCCAGTACTTC. The chain has TRBV27 and TRBJ2-5; no clear D. V was pared by 4 bases and J by 2 bases, with 14 bases between. This CDR3 is 15 amino acids long. CDR1 is MNHEY and CDR2 is SMNVEV in the germline V gene (reference sequence).

DNA for the CDR3: TGTGCCAGCAGGGGGGGCGGTTGGGAGACCCAGTACTTC. It specifies CASRGGGWETQYF. J is TRBJ2-5 and V is TRBV12-3 or TRBV12-4; D is possibly TRBD1 or TRBD2 (6 bases each). V shed 6 bases and J shed 5 bases, with 13 bases lying between them. This CDR3 is built from 13 residues.

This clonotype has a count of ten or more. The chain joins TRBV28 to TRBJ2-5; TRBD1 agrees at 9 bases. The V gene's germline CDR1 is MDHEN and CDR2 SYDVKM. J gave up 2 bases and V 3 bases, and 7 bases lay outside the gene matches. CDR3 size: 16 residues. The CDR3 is CASSLGQGGGQETQYF. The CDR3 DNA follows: TGTGCCAGCAGTTTGGGACAGGGTGGGGGGCAAGAGACCCAGTACTTC. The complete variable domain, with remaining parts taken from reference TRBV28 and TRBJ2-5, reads DVKVTQSSRYLVKRTGEKVFLECVQDMDHENMFWYRQDPGLGLRLIYFSYDVKMKEKGDIPEGYSVSREKKERFSLILESASTNQTSMYLCASSLGQGGGQETQYFGPGTRLLVL.

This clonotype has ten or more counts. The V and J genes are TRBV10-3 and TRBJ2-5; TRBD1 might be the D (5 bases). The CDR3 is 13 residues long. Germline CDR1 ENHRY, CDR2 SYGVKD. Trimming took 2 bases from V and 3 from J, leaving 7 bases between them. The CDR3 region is CAISEGAEETQYF. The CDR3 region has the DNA TGTGCCATCAGTGAGGGGGCAGAAGAGACCCAGTACTTC.

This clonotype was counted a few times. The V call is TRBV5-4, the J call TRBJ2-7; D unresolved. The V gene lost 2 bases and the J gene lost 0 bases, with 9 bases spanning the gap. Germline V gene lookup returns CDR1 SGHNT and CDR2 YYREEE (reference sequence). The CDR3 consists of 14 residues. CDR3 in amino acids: CASSFDISSYEQYF. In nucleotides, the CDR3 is TGTGCCAGCAGCTTCGACATCTCCTCCTACGAGCAGTACTTC.

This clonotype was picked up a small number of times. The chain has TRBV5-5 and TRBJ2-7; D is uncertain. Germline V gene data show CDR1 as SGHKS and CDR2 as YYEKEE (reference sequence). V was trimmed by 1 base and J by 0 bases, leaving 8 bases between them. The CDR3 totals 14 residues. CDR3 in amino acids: CASSLNPSSYEQYF. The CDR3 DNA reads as TGTGCCAGCAGCTTGAACCCGAGCTCCTACGAGCAGTACTTC.

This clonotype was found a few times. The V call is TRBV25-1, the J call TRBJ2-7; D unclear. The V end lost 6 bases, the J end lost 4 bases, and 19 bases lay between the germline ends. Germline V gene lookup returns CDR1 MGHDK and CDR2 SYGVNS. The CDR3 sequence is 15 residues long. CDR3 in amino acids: CASSWKGFSRYEQYF. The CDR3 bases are TGTGCCAGCAGCTGGAAGGGCTTCTCGAGGTACGAGCAGTACTTC.

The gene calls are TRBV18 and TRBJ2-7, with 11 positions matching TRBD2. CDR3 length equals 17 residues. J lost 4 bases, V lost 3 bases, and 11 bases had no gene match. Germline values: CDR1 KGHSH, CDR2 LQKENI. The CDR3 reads CASSPEILAGGKYEQYF. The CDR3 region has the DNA TGTGCCAGCTCACCGGAGATTCTAGCGGGAGGAAAATACGAGCAGTACTTC.